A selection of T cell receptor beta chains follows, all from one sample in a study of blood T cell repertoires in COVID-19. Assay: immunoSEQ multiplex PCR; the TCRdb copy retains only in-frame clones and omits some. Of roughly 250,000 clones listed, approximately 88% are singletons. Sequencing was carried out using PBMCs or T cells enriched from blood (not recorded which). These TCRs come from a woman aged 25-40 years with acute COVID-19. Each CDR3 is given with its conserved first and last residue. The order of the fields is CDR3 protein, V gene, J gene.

CASTLPGQGDAFF	TRBV11-2	TRBJ1-1
CASSQGGLAGTYNEQFF	TRBV3-1/TRBV3-2	TRBJ2-1
CASSSPGTTYEQYF	TRBV6-5	TRBJ2-7
CASSYSATNYGYTF	TRBV6-5	TRBJ1-2
CASSSLGQAAGANVLTF	TRBV7-6	TRBJ2-6
CSVEGGQVYGYTF	TRBV29-1	TRBJ1-2
CASSEGGQGYQPQHF	TRBV6-1	TRBJ1-5
CASSPKGQGLSPLHF	TRBV18	TRBJ1-6
CASTWTALNTGELFF	TRBV19	TRBJ2-2
CASSAGGSYNSPLHF	TRBV4-1	TRBJ1-6
CATQTSGGAGEQFF	TRBV24-1	TRBJ2-1
CASSQRGFPEAFF	TRBV3-1/TRBV3-2	TRBJ1-1
CASSQDSPRTGSNQPQHF	TRBV4-3	TRBJ1-5
CASSQKSRGAFF	TRBV4-1	TRBJ1-1
CASSPRTANYGYTF	TRBV3-1/TRBV3-2	TRBJ1-2
CASSGRGTDTQYF	TRBV9	TRBJ2-3
CASRPGQNTDTQYF	TRBV2	TRBJ2-3
CASRLPTGNEQFF	TRBV5-1	TRBJ2-1
CASSFGDRMNTEAFF	TRBV5-6	TRBJ1-1
CASSLRTGFNNEQFF	TRBV13	TRBJ2-1
CASSQEDTYSGNTIYF	TRBV3-1/TRBV3-2	TRBJ1-3
CASKRQYSGNTIYF	TRBV7-2	TRBJ1-3
CASSEEGKVGKVEAFF	TRBV2	TRBJ1-1
CASSLSEPYNSPLHF	TRBV5-4	TRBJ1-6
CASSLANWGLAGAIQETQYF	TRBV7-2	TRBJ2-5
CASNRQANQPQHF	TRBV2	TRBJ1-5
CASSPFMSRGTDYEQYF	TRBV9	TRBJ2-7
CASSPGLSYNEQFF	TRBV18	TRBJ2-1
CASREIQENTEAFF	TRBV6-6	TRBJ1-1
CASSLGSGNYGYTF	TRBV5-1	TRBJ1-2
CASSDKTANQPQHF	TRBV6-5	TRBJ1-5
CASSFVGELSFDFLFF	TRBV7-8	TRBJ1-4
CASSPQTAGNNEQFF	TRBV5-4	TRBJ2-1
CASSPRIGLAGADTQYF	TRBV14	TRBJ2-3
CASSLRLDFGSASTYGYTF	TRBV7-2	TRBJ1-2
CASSLDQGSDTQYF	TRBV5-1	TRBJ2-3
CASRNDRVANYGYTF	TRBV6-5	TRBJ1-2
CASKQTGTAFVSGNTIYF	TRBV11-2	TRBJ1-3
CATSDPPVETQYF	TRBV24-1	TRBJ2-5
CASSPQTGLSNYGYTF	TRBV27	TRBJ1-2
CASSLARREAGRYEQYF	TRBV7-9	TRBJ2-7